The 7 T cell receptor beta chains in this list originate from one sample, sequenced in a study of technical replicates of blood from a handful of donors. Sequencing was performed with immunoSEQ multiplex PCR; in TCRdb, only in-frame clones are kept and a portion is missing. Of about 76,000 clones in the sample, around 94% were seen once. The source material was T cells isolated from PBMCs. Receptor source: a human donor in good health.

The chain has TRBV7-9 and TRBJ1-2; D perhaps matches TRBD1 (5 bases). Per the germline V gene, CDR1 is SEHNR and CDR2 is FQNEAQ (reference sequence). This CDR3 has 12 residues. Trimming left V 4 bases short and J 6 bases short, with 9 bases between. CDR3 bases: TGTGCCAGCAGCTCCTCGGGGGATGGCTACACCTTC. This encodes CASSSSGDGYTF.

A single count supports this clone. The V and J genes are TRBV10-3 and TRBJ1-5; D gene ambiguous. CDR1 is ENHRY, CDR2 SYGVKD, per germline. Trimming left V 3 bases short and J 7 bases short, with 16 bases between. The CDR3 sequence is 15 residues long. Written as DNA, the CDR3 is TGTGCCATCAGTGATGCTTTGGGTTCGGAGCAGCCCCAGCATTTT. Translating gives CAISDALGSEQPQHF.

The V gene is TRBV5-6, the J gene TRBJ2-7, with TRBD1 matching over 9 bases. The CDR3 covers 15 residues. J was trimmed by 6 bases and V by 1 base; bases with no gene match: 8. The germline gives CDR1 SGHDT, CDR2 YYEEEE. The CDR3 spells CASSLRGTGRFEQYF. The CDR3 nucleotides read TGTGCCAGCAGCTTGCGGGGGACAGGGAGGTTCGAGCAGTACTTC.

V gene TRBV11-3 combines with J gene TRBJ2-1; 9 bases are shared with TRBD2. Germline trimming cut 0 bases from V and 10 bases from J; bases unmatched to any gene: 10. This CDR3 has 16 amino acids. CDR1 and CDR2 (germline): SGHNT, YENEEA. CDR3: CASSLDGGLAGEEQFF. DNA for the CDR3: TGTGCCAGCAGCTTAGATGGGGGACTAGCTGGGGAAGAGCAGTTCTTC.

CDR3 amino acids: CASSTTGFNYGYTF. In DNA form, the CDR3 reads TGTGCCAGTAGCACGACAGGCTTCAACTATGGCTACACCTTC. The chain employs TRBV19 and TRBJ1-2; perhaps TRBD1 as D (6 bases). Germline V gene sequence: CDR1 LNHDA, CDR2 SQIVND (reference sequence). This CDR3 spans 14 amino acids. V was clipped by 6 bases and J by 2 bases, with 13 bases between them.

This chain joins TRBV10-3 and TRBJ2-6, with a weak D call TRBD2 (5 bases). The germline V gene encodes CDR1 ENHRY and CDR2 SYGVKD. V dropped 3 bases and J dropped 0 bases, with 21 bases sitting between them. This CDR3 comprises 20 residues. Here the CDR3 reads CAISEGGYSELFSGANVLTF. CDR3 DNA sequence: TGTGCCATCAGTGAAGGCGGGTATAGCGAACTTTTCTCTGGGGCCAACGTCCTGACTTTC.

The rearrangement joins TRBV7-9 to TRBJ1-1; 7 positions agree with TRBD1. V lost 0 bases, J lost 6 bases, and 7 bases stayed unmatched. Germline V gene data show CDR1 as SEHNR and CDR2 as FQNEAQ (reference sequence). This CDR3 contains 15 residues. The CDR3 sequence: CASSLASGGDPEAFF. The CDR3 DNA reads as TGTGCCAGCAGCTTAGCTTCAGGGGGTGACCCTGAAGCTTTCTTT. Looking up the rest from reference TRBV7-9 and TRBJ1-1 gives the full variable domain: DTGVSQNPRHKITKRGQNVTFRCDPISEHNRLYWYRQTLGQGPEFLTYFQNEAQLEKSRLLSDRFSAERPKGSFSTLEIQRTEQGDSAMYLCASSLASGGDPEAFFGQGTRLTVV.